Sequencing of this T cell receptor beta chain was carried out in a study of T cells in Graves' hyperthyroidism and ophthalmopathy. For the study at large: Peripheral blood was secured at the point of initial diagnosis, before any treatment.

Clinical symptoms, serum thyroxine and TRAb, thyroid ultrasound and orbital computed tomography together formed the diagnostic basis. From RNA transcripts, TCR beta CDR3 regions were amplified. HTBI primers were employed in a first-round RT-PCR of the TCR CDR3. TCRdb re-derived calls from the multiplex PCR reads in MiXCR, one entry per CDR3 protein. Here the sample spans around 400,000 distinct CDR3 sequences, roughly 15% being singletons. On this clonotype itself: Antigen specificity is unknown.

V shed 5 bases and J shed 4 bases, with 15 bases lying between them. The CDR3 is 15 residues long. Germline V gene lookup returns CDR1 LNHDA and CDR2 SQIVND (reference sequence). Study-level results: Most thyroid clonotypes expanded above 0.001 were also detected in blood.

The sample was blood. The chain links TRBV19 to TRBJ2-1; D possibly matches TRBD1 or TRBD2 (5 bases each). This sequence originates from an older woman with Graves' ophthalmopathy. The CDR3 DNA sequence: TGTGCCAGTAGTCTTGAAGGGACGCCTTACAATGAGCAGTTCTTC. Amino acids: CASSLEGTPYNEQFF. The variable domain in full, completed from reference TRBV19 and TRBJ2-1, reads DGGITQSPKYLFRKEGQNVTLSCEQNLNHDAMYWYRQDPGQGLRLIYYSQIVNDFQKGDIAEGYSVSREKKESFPLTVTSAQKNPTAFYLCASSLEGTPYNEQFFGPGTRLTVL.